Listed here are 25 T cell receptor beta chains from one sample, sequenced in a study of vaccination and CD4 T cells after COVID-19. Oncomine TCR Beta short-read sequencing was applied to DNA from cultured CD4+ T cells. TCRdb recomputed calls from the PCR reads with MiXCR, one row per CDR3 protein. The sample shows about 4,000 distinct CDR3 sequences, under 25% of them seen only once. Treatment given: 10-day PBMC culture with coronavirus spike peptide pools or control peptides (ViraFEST assay). These TCRs' antigens remain unknown. Sequencing was performed on CD4+ T cells from blood, cultured in vitro. The receptors derive from a human donor who had recovered from COVID-19.

The genes are TRBV7-9 and TRBJ2-7, with D possibly matching TRBD1 (6 bases). The germline V and J ends were trimmed by 5 bases and 3 bases, with 14 bases remaining between them. This CDR3 is built from 14 residues. Germline lookup yields CDR1 SEHNR and CDR2 FQNEAQ (reference sequence). CDR3 DNA sequence: TGTGCCAGCAGCCACGACAGGCGACGCTACGAGCAGTACTTC. Translating it yields CASSHDRRRYEQYF.

This clonotype was recorded a few times. The gene calls are TRBV7-9 and TRBJ2-2; D could derive from TRBD1 or TRBD2 (5 bases each). The CDR3 spans 12 residues. Deletions cut 9 bases from V and 6 bases from J, with 11 bases between. The V gene's germline CDR1 is SEHNR and CDR2 FQNEAQ (reference sequence). CDR3 nucleotides: TGTGCCAGGGGACCGGACGCCGGGGAGCTGTTTTTT. As protein: CARGPDAGELFF.

This clonotype is labeled medium-sized. V usage is TRBV7-3 and J usage is TRBJ1-2, with 9 bases identical to TRBD1. The V segment lost 10 bases and the J segment 7 bases; nucleotides outside the gene matches: 4. The CDR3 runs 11 residues. The germline gives CDR1 SGHTA, CDR2 FQGTGA. The CDR3 DNA reads TGTGCCACGGGGACAGGGTTTGGCTACACCTTC. This encodes CATGTGFGYTF.

V and J are TRBV18 and TRBJ1-1; D perhaps matches TRBD1 (6 bases). Trimming shortened V by 1 base and J by 1 base, and 10 bases separated the two germline ends. Germline CDR1 KGHSH, CDR2 LQKENI. The CDR3 has 15 amino acids. The CDR3: CASSPRGQQNTEAFF. CDR3 nucleotide sequence: TGTGCCAGCTCACCACGAGGACAGCAGAACACTGAAGCTTTCTTT.

Note on this clonotype: The junction differs from germline at one of its ends, possibly a read error. This chain links TRBV2 with TRBJ2-5; D is unclear. From germline, CDR1 is SNHLY and CDR2 FYNNEI. This CDR3 is built from 14 residues. The CDR3 is CAFQPVRTQETRYF. CDR3 sequence (DNA): TGTGCCTTCCAACCGGTCCGGACCCAAGAGACCCGGTACTTC.

This chain uses TRBV30 with TRBJ1-6, with a weak D call TRBD1 (5 bases). Trimming took 1 base from V and 4 from J, leaving 11 bases between them. This CDR3 region has 15 residues. CDR1 GTSNPN and CDR2 SVGIG come from the germline V gene (reference sequence). As DNA, the CDR3 is TGTGCCTGGAGTGGGGACCCGAGGTATAATTCACCCCTCCACTTT. Protein product: CAWSGDPRYNSPLHF.

By share of the sample, this clonotype is medium-sized. This chain joins TRBV19 and TRBJ1-2, with D possibly matching TRBD1 (5 bases). The V end lost 9 bases, the J end lost 0 bases, and 17 bases lay between the germline ends. The CDR3 is 15 residues long. CDR1 is LNHDA, CDR2 SQIVND, per germline (reference sequence). CDR3 in amino acids: CASLDPGGTNYGYTF. The CDR3 DNA reads TGTGCCAGCCTAGACCCCGGGGGGACTAACTATGGCTACACCTTC.

This clonotype appeared a few times. V usage is TRBV27 and J usage is TRBJ1-4, with 7 bases lining up with TRBD1. The CDR3 totals 14 residues. V dropped 7 bases and J dropped 7; count of bases not matched to a gene: 9. CDR1 MNHEY and CDR2 SMNVEV come from the germline V gene (reference sequence). CDR3: CASKQGVLGEKLFF. Here the CDR3 DNA reads TGTGCCAGCAAGCAGGGGGTGTTGGGTGAAAAACTGTTTTTT.

The chain joins TRBV7-2 to TRBJ2-5, with 7 bases fitting TRBD2. V gave up 7 bases and J gave up 7 bases; unmatched junction bases: 6. The germline V gene has CDR1 SGHTA and CDR2 FQGNSA. CDR3 length: 12 residues. The CDR3 spells CASTREAGTQYF. CDR3 bases: TGTGCCAGCACCCGGGAGGCTGGGACCCAGTACTTC.

The rearrangement joins TRBV20-1 to TRBJ1-3; D gene uncertain. The CDR3 has 12 residues. Trimming cost V 0 bases and J 4 bases, with 4 bases left between them. CDR1 is DFQATT, CDR2 SNEGSKA, per germline (reference sequence). The CDR3 sequence is CSAREGGNTIYF. CDR3 coding DNA: TGCAGTGCTAGAGAGGGGGGAAACACCATATATTTT.

This clonotype has more than one count but fewer than ten. The chain combines TRBV2 with TRBJ1-1; perhaps TRBD1 as D (5 bases). Trimming removed 6 bases at V and 7 bases at J, with 18 bases between. CDR1 is SNHLY, CDR2 FYNNEI, per germline. CDR3 size: 14 residues. This chain's CDR3 is CASRSFRDGGEAFF. In DNA form, the CDR3 reads TGTGCCAGCAGATCATTCCGGGACGGTGGTGAAGCTTTCTTT. Complete variable domain (other parts from reference TRBV2 and TRBJ1-1): EPEVTQTPSHQVTQMGQEVILRCVPISNHLYFYWYRQILGQKVEFLVSFYNNEISEKSEIFDDQFSVERPDGSNFTLKIRSTKLEDSAMYFCASRSFRDGGEAFFGQGTRLTVV.

This clonotype was counted only a few times. The V and J genes are TRBV19 and TRBJ1-2; 7 bases fit TRBD1. CDR3 length: 12 residues. V shed 9 bases and J 2 bases; nucleotides not matched to a gene: 3. The germline CDR1 and CDR2 sequences are LNHDA and SQIVND (reference sequence). The CDR3 DNA reads as TGTGCCAGCGGACAGGTGAACTATGGCTACACCTTC. It yields the protein CASGQVNYGYTF. Based on the CDR3 plus reference TRBV19 and TRBJ1-2, the full variable domain is DGGITQSPKYLFRKEGQNVTLSCEQNLNHDAMYWYRQDPGQGLRLIYYSQIVNDFQKGDIAEGYSVSREKKESFPLTVTSAQKNPTAFYLCASGQVNYGYTFGSGTRLTVV.

This chain connects TRBV5-1 to TRBJ1-2, with 8 bases aligning to TRBD1. This CDR3 region has 13 residues. CDR1 is SGHRS and CDR2 is YFSETQ in the germline V gene. The V and J ends lost 7 bases and 7 bases, in that order; junction bases with no gene match: 9. The CDR3 DNA reads TGCGCCAGCGACCCGACAGGGGTGGGTGGCTACACCTTC. Its protein product is CASDPTGVGGYTF.

The chain links TRBV11-3 to TRBJ2-1; D might be TRBD1 (5 bases). Between the trimmed V and J ends, which lost 5 bases and 10 bases, there was a span of 15 bases. Germline CDR1 reads SGHNT; CDR2 reads YENEEA. This CDR3 spans 13 amino acids. The CDR3 reads CASSLGEAGEQFF. CDR3 bases: TGTGCCAGCAGCCTAGGGGAAGCAGGCGAGCAGTTCTTC.

A few counts support this clonotype. The CDR3 bases are TGTGCCAGCACGAGTCTGGGAATATATGGCTACACCTTC. It specifies CASTSLGIYGYTF. This chain links TRBV2 with TRBJ1-2, with D hard to call. The germline gives CDR1 SNHLY, CDR2 FYNNEI. V lost 7 bases to trimming and J lost 5 bases, with 14 bases between them. This CDR3 is 13 amino acids long.

This clonotype was seen more than once but under ten times. The chain is built from TRBV19 and TRBJ1-5; a weak D match, TRBD1 (6 bases). This CDR3 spans 15 amino acids. V was cut by 3 bases and J by 1 base, with 10 bases left in between. Germline loops: CDR1 LNHDA, CDR2 SQIVND (reference sequence). CDR3: CASSMGGVSNQPQHF. The CDR3 nucleotides are TGTGCCAGTAGTATGGGGGGCGTGAGCAATCAGCCCCAGCATTTT.

A few counts support this clonotype. The genes are TRBV10-2 and TRBJ1-1; tentatively, D is TRBD1 (6 bases). The CDR3 contains 15 residues. The germline V gene has CDR1 WSHSY and CDR2 SAAADI. With 2 bases removed from V and 3 bases from J, the gap between germline ends came to 13 bases. The CDR3 DNA reads TGCGCCAGCAGTGAGAGTTGGCAGGGGCACACTGAAGCTTTCTTT. It encodes CASSESWQGHTEAFF.

The chain employs TRBV2 and TRBJ1-1; TRBD1 aligns across 12 bases. Germline-derived CDR1 and CDR2 are SNHLY and FYNNEI. There are 15 residues in the CDR3. The ends lost 4 bases at V and 6 bases at J; junction bases unmatched: 6. Here the CDR3 reads CASSVGTGGWAEAFF. The CDR3 nucleotides read TGTGCCAGCAGTGTTGGGACAGGGGGCTGGGCTGAAGCTTTCTTT.

By share, this clonotype ranks as medium-sized. The CDR3 sequence is CAWGLDRRNQPQHF. In DNA form, the CDR3 reads TGTGCCTGGGGACTGGACAGGCGCAATCAGCCCCAGCATTTT. The chain links TRBV30 to TRBJ1-5; 7 bases align to TRBD1. The germline V gene encodes CDR1 GTSNPN and CDR2 SVGIG (reference sequence). Germline trimming cut 5 bases from V and 2 bases from J; bases unmatched to any gene: 6. The CDR3 length is 14 residues.

This clonotype was found a few times. The rearrangement links TRBV6-1 to TRBJ1-2; D unclear. V dropped 4 bases and J dropped 6 bases, with 15 bases sitting between them. The CDR3 runs 14 residues. The germline CDR1 and CDR2 sequences are MNHNS and SASEGT. As DNA, the CDR3 is TGTGCCAGCAGTGGCGCCAGGTTCGAGGATGGCTACACCTTC. This sequence encodes CASSGARFEDGYTF.

This clonotype has a handful of counts. CDR3 loop: CSARVGGAGNTIYF. The CDR3 DNA reads as TGCAGTGCTAGGGTAGGGGGGGCTGGAAACACCATATATTTT. V usage is TRBV20-1 and J usage is TRBJ1-3; maybe TRBD1 (6 bases). V lost 3 bases and J lost 2, with 11 bases in between. Germline V gene lookup returns CDR1 DFQATT and CDR2 SNEGSKA (reference sequence). The CDR3 covers 14 residues.

This clonotype was counted a few times. The chain combines TRBV12-3 or TRBV12-4 with TRBJ1-5, with 7 bases lining up with TRBD1. The CDR3 spans 15 residues. V was clipped by 6 bases and J by 6 bases; unmatched bases: 11. The chain's CDR3 is CASSAGGGMGQPQHF. The CDR3 coding sequence is TGTGCCAGCAGCGCAGGGGGGGGAATGGGTCAGCCCCAGCATTTT.

This chain links TRBV27 with TRBJ2-1; D not resolved. The V gene's germline CDR1 is MNHEY and CDR2 SMNVEV (reference sequence). The CDR3 sequence is 12 residues long. Trimming removed 3 bases at V and 10 bases at J, with 10 bases between. The CDR3, as DNA: TGTGCCAGCAGTTTTCCGGCAGCCGAGCAGTTCTTC. Translated: CASSFPAAEQFF.

V usage is TRBV13 and J usage is TRBJ2-5, with 7 bases lining up with TRBD2. CDR1 is PRHDT and CDR2 is FYEKMQ in the germline V gene (reference sequence). V lost 6 bases to trimming and J lost 4 bases; unmatched junction nucleotides: 14. CDR3 length: 16 residues. CDR3 sequence (DNA): TGTGCCAGCAGTTCGGCTAAGCGGGGTGTAGGAGAGACCCAGTACTTC. It translates to CASSSAKRGVGETQYF.

The genes are TRBV28 and TRBJ1-1; 7 nucleotides line up with TRBD1. Germline lookup yields CDR1 MDHEN and CDR2 SYDVKM. V lost 5 bases and J lost 9; bases outside the gene matches: 9. The CDR3 has 13 residues. The CDR3 DNA follows: TGTGCCAGCAGTCCCCTTAGGGGGCAGAAAGCTTTCTTT. Amino acids: CASSPLRGQKAFF. The whole variable domain, remainder taken from reference TRBV28 and TRBJ1-1, is DVKVTQSSRYLVKRTGEKVFLECVQDMDHENMFWYRQDPGLGLRLIYFSYDVKMKEKGDIPEGYSVSREKKERFSLILESASTNQTSMYLCASSPLRGQKAFFGQGTRLTVV.